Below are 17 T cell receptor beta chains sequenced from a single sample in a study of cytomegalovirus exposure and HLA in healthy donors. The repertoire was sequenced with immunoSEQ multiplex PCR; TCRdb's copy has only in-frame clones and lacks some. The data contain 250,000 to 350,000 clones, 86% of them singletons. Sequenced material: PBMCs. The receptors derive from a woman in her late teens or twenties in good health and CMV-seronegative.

Written as DNA, the CDR3 is TGTGCCAGCAGTTCCACTGGGACGGAGGGGAAGCCCCAGCATTTT. It specifies CASSSTGTEGKPQHF. This sequence joins TRBV6-6 and TRBJ1-5; D may be TRBD1 (5 bases). The CDR3 consists of 15 residues. V lost 4 bases, J lost 8 bases, and 18 bases lay in between. CDR1 is MNHNY and CDR2 is SVGAGI in the germline V gene (reference sequence).

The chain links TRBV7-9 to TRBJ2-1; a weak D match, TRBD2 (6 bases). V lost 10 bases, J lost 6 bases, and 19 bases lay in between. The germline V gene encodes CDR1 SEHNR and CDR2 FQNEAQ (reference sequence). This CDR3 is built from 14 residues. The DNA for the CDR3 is TGTGCCACACAACCGGGACTGGGTCCCAATGAGCAGTTCTTC. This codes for CATQPGLGPNEQFF.

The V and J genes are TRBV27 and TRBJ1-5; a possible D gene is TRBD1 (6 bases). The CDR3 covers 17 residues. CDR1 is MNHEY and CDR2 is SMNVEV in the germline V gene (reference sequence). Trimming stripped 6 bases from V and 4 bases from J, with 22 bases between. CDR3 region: CASRPGGAGWSNQPQHF. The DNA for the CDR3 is TGTGCCAGCAGACCCGGGGGGGCAGGGTGGTCGAATCAGCCCCAGCATTTT.

The CDR3 DNA is TGTGCCAGCAGTCCCAGTCTAGGCTCCCAGGGGGCAGATACGCAGTATTTT. Its protein is CASSPSLGSQGADTQYF. The J gene is TRBJ2-3, the V gene TRBV28, with 7 nucleotides matching TRBD1. Germline V gene data show CDR1 as MDHEN and CDR2 as SYDVKM. The CDR3 consists of 17 residues. V was clipped by 5 bases and J by 4 bases; unmatched bases: 15.

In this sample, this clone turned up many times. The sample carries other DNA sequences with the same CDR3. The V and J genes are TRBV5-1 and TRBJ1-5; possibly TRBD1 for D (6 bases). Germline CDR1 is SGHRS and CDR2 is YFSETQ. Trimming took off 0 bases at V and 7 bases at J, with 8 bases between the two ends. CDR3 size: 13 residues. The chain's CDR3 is CASSLAGDQPQHF. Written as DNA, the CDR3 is TGCGCCAGCAGCTTGGCAGGGGACCAGCCCCAGCATTTT.

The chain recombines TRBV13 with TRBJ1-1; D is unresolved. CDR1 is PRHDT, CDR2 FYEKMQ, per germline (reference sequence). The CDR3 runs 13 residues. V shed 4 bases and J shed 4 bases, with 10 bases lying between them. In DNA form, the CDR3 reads TGTGCCAGCAGCTCAGGTAGTGGCACTGAAGCTTTCTTT. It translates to CASSSGSGTEAFF.

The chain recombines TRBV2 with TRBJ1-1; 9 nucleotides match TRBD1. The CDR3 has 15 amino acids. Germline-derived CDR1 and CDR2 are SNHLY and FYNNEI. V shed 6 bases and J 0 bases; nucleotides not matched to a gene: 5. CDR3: CASRGTGFLNTEAFF. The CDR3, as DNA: TGTGCCAGCAGAGGGACAGGGTTCTTGAACACTGAAGCTTTCTTT.

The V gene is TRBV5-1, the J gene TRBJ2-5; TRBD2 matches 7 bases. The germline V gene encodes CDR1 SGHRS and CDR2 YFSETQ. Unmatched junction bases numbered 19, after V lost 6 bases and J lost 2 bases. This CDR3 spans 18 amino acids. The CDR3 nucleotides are TGCGCCAGCAAGCTGGTGTCGTCTCGCGGGAGTGCACAAGAGACCCAGTACTTC. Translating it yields CASKLVSSRGSAQETQYF. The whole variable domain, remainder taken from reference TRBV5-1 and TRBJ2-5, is KAGVTQTPRYLIKTRGQQVTLSCSPISGHRSVSWYQQTPGQGLQFLFEYFSETQRNKGNFPGRFSGRQFSNSRSEMNVSTLELGDSALYLCASKLVSSRGSAQETQYFGPGTRLLVL.

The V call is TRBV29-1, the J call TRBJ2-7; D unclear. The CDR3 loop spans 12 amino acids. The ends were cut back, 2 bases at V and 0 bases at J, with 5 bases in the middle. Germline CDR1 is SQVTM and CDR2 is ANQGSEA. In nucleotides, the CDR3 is TGCAGCGTTGAACACAACTCCTACGAGCAGTACTTC. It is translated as CSVEHNSYEQYF.

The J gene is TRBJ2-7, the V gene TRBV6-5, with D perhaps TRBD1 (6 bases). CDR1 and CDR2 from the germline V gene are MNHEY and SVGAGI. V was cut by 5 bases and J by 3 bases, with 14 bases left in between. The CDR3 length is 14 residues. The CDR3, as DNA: TGTGCCAGCAGTCCCCGGGACAAAAGCTACGAGCAGTACTTC. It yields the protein CASSPRDKSYEQYF.

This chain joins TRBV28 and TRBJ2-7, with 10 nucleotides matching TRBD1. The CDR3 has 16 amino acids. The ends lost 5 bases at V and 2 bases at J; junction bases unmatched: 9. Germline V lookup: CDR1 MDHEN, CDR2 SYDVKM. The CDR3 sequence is CASSAPPGQGTYEQYF. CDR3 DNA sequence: TGTGCCAGCAGTGCCCCCCCGGGACAGGGGACCTACGAGCAGTACTTC.

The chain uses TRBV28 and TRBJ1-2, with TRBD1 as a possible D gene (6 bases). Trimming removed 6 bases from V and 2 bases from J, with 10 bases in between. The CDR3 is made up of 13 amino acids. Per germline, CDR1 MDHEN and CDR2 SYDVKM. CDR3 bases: TGTGCCAGCAGCTTAGGGGGGAACTATGGCTACACCTTC. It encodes CASSLGGNYGYTF.

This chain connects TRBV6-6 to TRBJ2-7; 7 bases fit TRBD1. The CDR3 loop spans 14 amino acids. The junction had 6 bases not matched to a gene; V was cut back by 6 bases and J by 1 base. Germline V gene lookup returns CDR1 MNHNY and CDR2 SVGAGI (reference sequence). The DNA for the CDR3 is TGTGCCAGCAGCCTCGACAGGGTATCCTACGAGCAGTACTTC. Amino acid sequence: CASSLDRVSYEQYF.

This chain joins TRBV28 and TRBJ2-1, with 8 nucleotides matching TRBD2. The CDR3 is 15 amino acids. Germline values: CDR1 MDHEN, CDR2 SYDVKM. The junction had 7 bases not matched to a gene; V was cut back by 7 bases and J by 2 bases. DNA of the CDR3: TGTGCCAGCAATATAGCGGGGCCACCCTACAATGAGCAGTTCTTC. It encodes CASNIAGPPYNEQFF.

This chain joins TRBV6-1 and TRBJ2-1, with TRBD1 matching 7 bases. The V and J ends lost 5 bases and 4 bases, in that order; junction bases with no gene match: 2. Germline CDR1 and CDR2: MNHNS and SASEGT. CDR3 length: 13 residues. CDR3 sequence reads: CASSRTGYNEQFF. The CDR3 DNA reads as TGTGCCAGCAGTAGGACAGGTTACAATGAGCAGTTCTTC.

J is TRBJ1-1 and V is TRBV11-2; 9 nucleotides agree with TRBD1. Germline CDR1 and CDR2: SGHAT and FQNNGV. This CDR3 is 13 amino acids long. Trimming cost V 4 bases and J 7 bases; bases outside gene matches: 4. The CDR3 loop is CASSSGQGNEAFF. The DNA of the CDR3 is TGTGCCAGCAGCTCGGGACAGGGAAATGAAGCTTTCTTT.

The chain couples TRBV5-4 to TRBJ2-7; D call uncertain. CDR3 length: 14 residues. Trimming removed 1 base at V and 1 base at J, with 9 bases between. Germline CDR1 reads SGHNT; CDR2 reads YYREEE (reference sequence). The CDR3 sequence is CASSLYERSYEQYF. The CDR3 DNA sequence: TGTGCCAGCAGCTTGTATGAGCGATCCTACGAGCAGTACTTC. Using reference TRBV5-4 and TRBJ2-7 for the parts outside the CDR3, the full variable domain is ETGVTQSPTHLIKTRGQQVTLRCSSQSGHNTVSWYQQALGQGPQFIFQYYREEENGRGNFPPRFSGLQFPNYSSELNVNALELDDSALYLCASSLYERSYEQYFGPGTRLTVT.